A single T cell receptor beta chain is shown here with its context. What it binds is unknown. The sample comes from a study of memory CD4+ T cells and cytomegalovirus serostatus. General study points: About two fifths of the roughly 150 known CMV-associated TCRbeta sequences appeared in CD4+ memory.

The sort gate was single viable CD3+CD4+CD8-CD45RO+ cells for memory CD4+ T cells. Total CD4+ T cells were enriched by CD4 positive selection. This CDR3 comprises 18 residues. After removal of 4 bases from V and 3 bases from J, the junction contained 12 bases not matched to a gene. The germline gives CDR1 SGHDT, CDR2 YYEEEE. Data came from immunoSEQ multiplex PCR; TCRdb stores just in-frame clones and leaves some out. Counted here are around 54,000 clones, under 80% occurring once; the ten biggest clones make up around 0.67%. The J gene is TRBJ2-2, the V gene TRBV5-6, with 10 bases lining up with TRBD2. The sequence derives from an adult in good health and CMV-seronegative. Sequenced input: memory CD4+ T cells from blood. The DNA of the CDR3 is TGTGCCAGCAGCACCATAGCGGGGGGCGCAATTGACACCGGGGAGCTGTTTTTT. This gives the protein CASSTIAGGAIDTGELFF.